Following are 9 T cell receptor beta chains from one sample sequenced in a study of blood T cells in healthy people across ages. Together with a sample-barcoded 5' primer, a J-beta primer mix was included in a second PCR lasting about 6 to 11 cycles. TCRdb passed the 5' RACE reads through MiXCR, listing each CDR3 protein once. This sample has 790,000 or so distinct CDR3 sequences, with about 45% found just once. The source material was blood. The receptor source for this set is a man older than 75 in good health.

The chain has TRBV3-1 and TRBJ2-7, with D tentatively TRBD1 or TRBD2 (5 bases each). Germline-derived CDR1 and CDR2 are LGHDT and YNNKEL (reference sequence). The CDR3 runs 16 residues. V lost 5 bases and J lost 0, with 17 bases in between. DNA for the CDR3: TGTGCCAGCAGCGTCTATGGGGACGGTAGCTCCTACGAGCAGTACTTC. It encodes CASSVYGDGSSYEQYF.

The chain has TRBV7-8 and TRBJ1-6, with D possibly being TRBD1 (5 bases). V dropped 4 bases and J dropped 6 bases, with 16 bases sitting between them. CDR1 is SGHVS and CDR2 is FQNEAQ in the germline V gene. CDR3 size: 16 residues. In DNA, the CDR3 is TGTGCCAGCAGCTACCCCCGGGGCAGTAGTAATTCACCCCTCCACTTT. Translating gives CASSYPRGSSNSPLHF.

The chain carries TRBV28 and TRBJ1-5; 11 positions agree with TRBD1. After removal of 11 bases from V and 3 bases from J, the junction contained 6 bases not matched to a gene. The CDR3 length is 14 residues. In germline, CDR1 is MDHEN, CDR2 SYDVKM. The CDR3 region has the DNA TGTGCCGGACGGACAGGGGGCAACAATCAGCCCCAGCATTTT. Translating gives CAGRTGGNNQPQHF.

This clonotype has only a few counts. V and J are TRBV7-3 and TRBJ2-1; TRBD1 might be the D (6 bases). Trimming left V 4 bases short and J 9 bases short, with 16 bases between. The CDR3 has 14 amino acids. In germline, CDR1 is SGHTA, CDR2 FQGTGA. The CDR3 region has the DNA TGTGCCAGCAGCTCCCCCCAGGGGCGCGGTGAGCAGTTCTTC. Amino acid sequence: CASSSPQGRGEQFF.

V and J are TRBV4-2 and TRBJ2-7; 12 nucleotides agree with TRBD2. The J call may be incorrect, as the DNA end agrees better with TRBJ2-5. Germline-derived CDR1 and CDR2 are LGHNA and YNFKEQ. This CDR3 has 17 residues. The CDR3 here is CASSQSSGGAPPETQYF. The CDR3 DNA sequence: TGTGCCAGCAGCCAGTCTAGCGGGGGGGCACCACCGGAGACCCAGTACTTC.

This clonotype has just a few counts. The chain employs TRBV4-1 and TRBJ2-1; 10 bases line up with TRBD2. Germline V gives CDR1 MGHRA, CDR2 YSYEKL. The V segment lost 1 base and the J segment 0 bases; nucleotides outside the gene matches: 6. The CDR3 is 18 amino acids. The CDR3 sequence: CASSQGRLAGRSYNEQFF. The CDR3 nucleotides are TGCGCCAGCAGCCAAGGGAGACTAGCGGGTCGCTCCTACAATGAGCAGTTCTTC.

CDR3 region: CASSLGGRANYEQYF. For the CDR3, the DNA is TGTGCCAGCAGTTTGGGCGGGAGGGCTAACTACGAGCAGTACTTC. The genes are TRBV12-3 or TRBV12-4 and TRBJ2-7; TRBD2 agrees at 9 bases. CDR3 length: 15 amino acids. J gave up 3 bases and V 3 bases, and 6 bases lay outside the gene matches.

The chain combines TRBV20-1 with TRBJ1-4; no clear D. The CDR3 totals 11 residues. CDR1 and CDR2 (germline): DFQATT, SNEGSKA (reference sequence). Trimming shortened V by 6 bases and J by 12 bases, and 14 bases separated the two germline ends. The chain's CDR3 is CSASTGTELFF. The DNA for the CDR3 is TGCAGTGCCTCCACGGGTACGGAACTGTTTTTT.

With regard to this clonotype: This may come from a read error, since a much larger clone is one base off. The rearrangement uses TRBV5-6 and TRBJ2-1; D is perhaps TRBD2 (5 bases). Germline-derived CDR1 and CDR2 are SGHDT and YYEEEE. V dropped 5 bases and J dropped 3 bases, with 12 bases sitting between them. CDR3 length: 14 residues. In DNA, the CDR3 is TGTGCCAGCAGGAGGCGGGTGGGCTACAATGAGCAGTTCTTC. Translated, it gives CASRRRVGYNEQFF.